This T cell receptor beta chain was retrieved from a study of blood T cell repertoires in COVID-19 (dated by TCRdb to 2018 to 2021). With regard to the full study: Samples covering the acute and convalescent phases of COVID-19 were provided by collaborators in the United States, Italy and Spain. The dataset comprised deeply sampled blood TCRbeta repertoires from subjects exposed to, actively infected with, or recovered from COVID-19. The samples were drawn from two sources: the first 160 participants of the ongoing ImmuneRACE study, and 950 to 1,500 subjects contributed by 6 global collaborators. Nearly every sample came with metadata listing a de-identified subject ID, COVID-19 status, age in years and sex. Where available, HLA class I and class II types were taken from metadata supplied by the sample provider and were not determined by assay-based typing. The repertoires were made available in a free public database intended to serve as a resource for research on the immune response to SARS-CoV-2. The prospective study material was composed of cDNA or gDNA derived from T cells, B-cell-depleted T cells, or PBMCs. General findings and caveats noted by the study authors: How much clinical and demographic metadata was included differed by source and by participant, and the metadata was provided uncurated.

Based on the germline V gene (reference sequence), the CDR1 and CDR2 sequences are LNHDA and SQIVND. The CDR3 numbers 15 residues from cysteine through phenylalanine. The read is trimmed to its CDR3 DNA, 45 bases read in frame from base 1. Trimming takes 3 bases from V and 0 bases from J, and the germline ends sit 11 bases apart. Whole blood was collected in K2EDTA tubes by collaborating institutions according to the institutions' own protocols. For TCRbeta analysis, collaborators shipped samples in one of three forms: frozen whole blood, isolated PBMCs, or DNA extracted from either of those sample types. As for this clone: Its antigen is unknown. Per-nucleotide qualities are absent, and no much larger clonotype sits a single base away.

TCRbeta CDR3 regions were amplified from genomic DNA using the immunoSEQ Assay, a bias-controlled multiplex PCR. Per the source publication's procedure: Nucleated cell counts per sample were estimated from amplification of reference gene primers within the assay. To quantify the absolute abundance of each unique TCRbeta CDR3 rearrangement, sequence reads were collapsed and filtered. For each sample, productive Simpson clonality was calculated as the square root of Simpson's diversity index over productive rearrangements. TCRdb holds this immuneACCESS table with in-frame rearrangements only. Some clones are missing; in checked studies, unresolved V genes explain under half, and the rest has no known cause. D and trimming come from the DNA, and the V and J calls and clone size come from that table. In this sample the table shows more than 65,000 clones, about nine tenths of which occur a single time. The ten largest make up approximately 7% of the sample.

The sequence is built from TRBV19 and TRBJ1-1, with no reliable assignment of the D segment. The sequencing input was peripheral blood. The sequence derives from a man aged 45-65 years with active COVID-19. The CDR3 region reads CASSILPAVNTEAFF. The DNA is TGTGCCAGTAGTATCTTACCAGCGGTGAACACTGAAGCTTTCTTT.